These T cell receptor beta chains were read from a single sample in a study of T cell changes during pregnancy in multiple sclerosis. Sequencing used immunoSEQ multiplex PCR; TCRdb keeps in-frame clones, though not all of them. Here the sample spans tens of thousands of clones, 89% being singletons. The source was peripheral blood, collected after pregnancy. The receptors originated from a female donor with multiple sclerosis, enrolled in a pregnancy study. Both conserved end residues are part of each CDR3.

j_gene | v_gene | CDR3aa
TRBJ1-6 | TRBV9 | CASSVEGSYNSPLHF
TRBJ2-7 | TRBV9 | CASSVAGAPIYEQYF
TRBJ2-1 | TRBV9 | CASSVDPSGGYNEQFF
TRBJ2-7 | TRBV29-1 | CSVDGQGIREQYF
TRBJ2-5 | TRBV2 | CASGTVQETQYF
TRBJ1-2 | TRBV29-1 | CSSSPGGEGYTF
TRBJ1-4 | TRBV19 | CASTRDEKLFF
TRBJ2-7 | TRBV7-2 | CASSFGTSGSYEQYF
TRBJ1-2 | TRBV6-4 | CAGGRDYGYTF
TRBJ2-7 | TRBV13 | CASSRKPTGADYEQYF
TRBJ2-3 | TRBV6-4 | CASSEGGGSSDTQYF
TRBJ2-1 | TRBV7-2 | CASSLAFRAHEQFF
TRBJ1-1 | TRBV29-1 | CSVANTEAFF
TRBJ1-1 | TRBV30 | CAWSNMNTEAFF
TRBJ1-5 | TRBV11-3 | CASSFTGEQPQHF
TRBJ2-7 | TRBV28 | CASSSPGGAASYEQYF
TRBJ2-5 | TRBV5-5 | CASSLLWGQETQYF
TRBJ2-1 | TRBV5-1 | CASSLGSGTTYNEQFF
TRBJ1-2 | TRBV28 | CASSPGRGRTRYGYTF
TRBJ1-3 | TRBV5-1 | CASSLGSSGAGTYSGNTIYF
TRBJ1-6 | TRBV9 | CASSSWTDSIEDNSPLHF
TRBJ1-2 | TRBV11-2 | CASSLGPGASYTF
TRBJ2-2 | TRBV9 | CASSLAGGISNTGELFF
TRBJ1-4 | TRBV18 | CASSLQRATNEKLFF
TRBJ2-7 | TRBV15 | CATSRDLAGAFYEQYF
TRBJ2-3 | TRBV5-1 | CASSPFGLSGGRTDTQYF
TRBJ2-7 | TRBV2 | CASSYVGQGSYEQYF
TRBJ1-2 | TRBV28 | CASSLIRGRGDYGYTF
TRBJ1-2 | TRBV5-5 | CASSKGQGADRNYGYTF
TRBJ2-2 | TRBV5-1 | CASNGGTNTGELFF
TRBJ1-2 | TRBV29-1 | CSVWQGQNYGYTF
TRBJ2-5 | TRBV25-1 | CASSAGTGPQETQYF
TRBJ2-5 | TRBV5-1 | CASSWGASGGETQYF
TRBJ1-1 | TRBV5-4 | CASSRNRGGTEAFF
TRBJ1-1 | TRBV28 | CASSFFRGFTEAFF
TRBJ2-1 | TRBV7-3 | CASSSRGRTSASSYNEQFF
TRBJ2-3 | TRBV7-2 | CASSTGLAGATDTQYF
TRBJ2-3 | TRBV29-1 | CSVVVLAGGDTQYF
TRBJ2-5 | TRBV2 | CASRRDFHSQETQYF
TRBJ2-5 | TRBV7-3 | CASSLRGLEGTQYF
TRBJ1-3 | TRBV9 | CASSVGQGVSNTIYF
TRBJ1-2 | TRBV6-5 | CASRPRNRYGYTF